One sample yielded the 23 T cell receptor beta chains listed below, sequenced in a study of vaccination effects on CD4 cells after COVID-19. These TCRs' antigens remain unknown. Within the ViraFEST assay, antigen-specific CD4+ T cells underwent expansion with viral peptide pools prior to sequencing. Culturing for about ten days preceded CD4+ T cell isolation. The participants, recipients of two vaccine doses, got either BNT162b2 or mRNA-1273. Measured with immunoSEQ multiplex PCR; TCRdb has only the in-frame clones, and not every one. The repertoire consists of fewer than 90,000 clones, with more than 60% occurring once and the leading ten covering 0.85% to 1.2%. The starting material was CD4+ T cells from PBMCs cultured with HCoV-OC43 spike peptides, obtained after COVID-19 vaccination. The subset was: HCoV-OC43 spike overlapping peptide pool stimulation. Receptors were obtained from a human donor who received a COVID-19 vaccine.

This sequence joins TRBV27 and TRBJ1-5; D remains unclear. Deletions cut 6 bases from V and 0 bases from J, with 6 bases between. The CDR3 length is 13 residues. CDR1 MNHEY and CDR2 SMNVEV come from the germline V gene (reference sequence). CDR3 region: CASRMNSNQPQHF. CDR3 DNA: TGTGCCAGCAGGATGAATAGCAATCAGCCCCAGCATTTT.

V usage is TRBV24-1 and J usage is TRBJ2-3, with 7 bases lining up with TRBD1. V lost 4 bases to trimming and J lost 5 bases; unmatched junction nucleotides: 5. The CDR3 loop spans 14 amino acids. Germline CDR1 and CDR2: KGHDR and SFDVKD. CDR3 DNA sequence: TGTGCCACCAGTGACCTGGGACAGCTAGATACGCAGTATTTT. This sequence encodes CATSDLGQLDTQYF.

CDR3 protein: CASSGRGSYNEQFF. For the CDR3, the DNA is TGCGCCAGCAGTGGCAGGGGTTCCTACAATGAGCAGTTCTTC. This chain connects TRBV5-1 to TRBJ2-1; D might be TRBD1 (6 bases). Between the trimmed V and J ends, which lost 5 bases and 1 base, there was a span of 10 bases. The CDR3 spans 14 residues. From germline, CDR1 is SGHRS and CDR2 YFSETQ.

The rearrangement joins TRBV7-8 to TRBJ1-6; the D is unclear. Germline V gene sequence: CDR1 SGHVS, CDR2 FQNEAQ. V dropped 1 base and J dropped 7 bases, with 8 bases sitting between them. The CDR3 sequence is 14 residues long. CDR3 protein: CASSLEEGNSPLHF. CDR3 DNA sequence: TGTGCCAGCAGCTTAGAAGAAGGGAATTCACCCCTCCACTTT.

DNA for the CDR3: TGTGCCAGCAGCTTGGACAGGAGGCCCGGGGAGCTGTTTTTT. Its protein product is CASSLDRRPGELFF. The V gene is TRBV5-4, the J gene TRBJ2-2; D may be TRBD1 or TRBD2 (5 bases each). The V gene's germline CDR1 is SGHNT and CDR2 YYREEE (reference sequence). CDR3 length: 14 amino acids. Trimming removed 0 bases at V and 6 bases at J, with 9 bases between.

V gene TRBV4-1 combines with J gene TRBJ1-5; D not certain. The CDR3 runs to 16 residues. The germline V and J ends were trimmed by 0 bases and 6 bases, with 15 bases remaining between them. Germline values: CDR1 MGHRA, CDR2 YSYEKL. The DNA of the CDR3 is TGCGCCAGCAGCCAAGATCGCCCGGGTACCGGTCAGCCCCAGCATTTT. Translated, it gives CASSQDRPGTGQPQHF.

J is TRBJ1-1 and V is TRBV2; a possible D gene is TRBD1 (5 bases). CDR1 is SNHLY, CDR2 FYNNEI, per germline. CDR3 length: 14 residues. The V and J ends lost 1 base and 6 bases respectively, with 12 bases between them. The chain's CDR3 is CASSEGQGGAEAFF. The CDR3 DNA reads TGTGCCAGCAGTGAAGGGCAGGGAGGGGCTGAAGCTTTCTTT.

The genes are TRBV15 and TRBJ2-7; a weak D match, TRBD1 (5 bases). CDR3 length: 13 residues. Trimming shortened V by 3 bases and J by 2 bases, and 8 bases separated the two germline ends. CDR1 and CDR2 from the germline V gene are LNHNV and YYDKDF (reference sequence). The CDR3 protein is CATSRDIAYEQYV. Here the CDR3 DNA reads TGTGCCACCAGCAGGGACATAGCCTACGAGCAGTACGTC.

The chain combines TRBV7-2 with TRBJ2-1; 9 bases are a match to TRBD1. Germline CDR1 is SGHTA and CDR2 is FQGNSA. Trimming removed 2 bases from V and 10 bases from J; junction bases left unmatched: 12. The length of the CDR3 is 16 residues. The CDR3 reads CASSLRRTGGALEQFF. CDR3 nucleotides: TGTGCCAGCAGCTTAAGACGCACAGGGGGCGCATTGGAGCAGTTCTTC.

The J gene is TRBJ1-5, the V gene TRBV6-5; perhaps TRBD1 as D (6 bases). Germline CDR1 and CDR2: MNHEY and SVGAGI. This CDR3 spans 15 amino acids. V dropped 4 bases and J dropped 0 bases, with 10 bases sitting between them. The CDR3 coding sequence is TGTGCCAGCAGTTTAGACAGGAGTAGCAATCAGCCCCAGCATTTT. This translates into CASSLDRSSNQPQHF.

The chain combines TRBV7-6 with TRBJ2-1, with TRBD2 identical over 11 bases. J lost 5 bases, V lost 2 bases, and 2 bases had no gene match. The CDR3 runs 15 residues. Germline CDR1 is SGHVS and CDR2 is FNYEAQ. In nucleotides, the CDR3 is TGTGCCAGCAGCTTAACTAGCGGGAGAAACAATGAGCAGTTCTTC. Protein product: CASSLTSGRNNEQFF.

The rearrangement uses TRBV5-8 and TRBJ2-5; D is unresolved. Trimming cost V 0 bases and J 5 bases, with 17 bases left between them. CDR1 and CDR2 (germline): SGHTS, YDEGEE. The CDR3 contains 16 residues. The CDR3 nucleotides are TGTGCCAGCAGCTTGGGGCTTATGGGAAATCGGGAGACCCAGTACTTC. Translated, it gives CASSLGLMGNRETQYF.

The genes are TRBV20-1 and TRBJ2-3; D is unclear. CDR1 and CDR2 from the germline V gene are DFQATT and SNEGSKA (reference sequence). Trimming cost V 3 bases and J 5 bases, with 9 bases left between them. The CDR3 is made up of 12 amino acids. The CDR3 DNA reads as TGCAGTGCTAGTCGGGTGGGAGATACGCAGTATTTT. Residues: CSASRVGDTQYF.

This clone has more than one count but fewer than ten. The CDR3 DNA reads TGCGCCAGCAGTGAGTTGTGGAATTCACCCCTCCACTTT. Its translation: CASSELWNSPLHF. This chain connects TRBV10-1 to TRBJ1-6; D not resolved. V was clipped by 1 base and J by 7 bases, with 5 bases between them. Germline loops: CDR1 WNHNN, CDR2 SYGVQD (reference sequence). CDR3 length equals 13 residues.

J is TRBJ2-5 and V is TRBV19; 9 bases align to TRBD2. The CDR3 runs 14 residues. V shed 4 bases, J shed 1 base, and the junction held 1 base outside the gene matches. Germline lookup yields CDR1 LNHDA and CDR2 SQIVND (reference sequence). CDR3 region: CASSTLAGQETQYF. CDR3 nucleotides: TGTGCCAGTAGTACACTAGCGGGCCAAGAGACCCAGTACTTC.

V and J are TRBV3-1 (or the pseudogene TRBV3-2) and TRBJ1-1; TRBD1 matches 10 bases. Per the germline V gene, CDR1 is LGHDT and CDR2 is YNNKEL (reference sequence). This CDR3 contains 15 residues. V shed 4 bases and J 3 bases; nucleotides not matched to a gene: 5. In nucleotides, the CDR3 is TGTGCCAGCAGCCTCAGACAGGGGGCAGACACTGAAGCTTTCTTT. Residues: CASSLRQGADTEAFF.

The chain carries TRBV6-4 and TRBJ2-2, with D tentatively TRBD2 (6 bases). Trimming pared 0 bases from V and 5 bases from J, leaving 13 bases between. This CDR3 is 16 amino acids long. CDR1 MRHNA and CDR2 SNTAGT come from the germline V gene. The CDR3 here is CASSDSWRGSTGELFF. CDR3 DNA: TGTGCCAGCAGTGACTCGTGGAGGGGTAGTACCGGGGAGCTGTTTTTT.

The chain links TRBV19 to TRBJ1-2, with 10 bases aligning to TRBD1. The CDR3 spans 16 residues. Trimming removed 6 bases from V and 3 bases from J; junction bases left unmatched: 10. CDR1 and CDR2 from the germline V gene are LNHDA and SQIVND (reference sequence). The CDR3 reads CASRRGDRGTDYGYTF. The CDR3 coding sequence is TGTGCCAGTAGGCGCGGGGACAGGGGTACAGACTATGGCTACACCTTC.

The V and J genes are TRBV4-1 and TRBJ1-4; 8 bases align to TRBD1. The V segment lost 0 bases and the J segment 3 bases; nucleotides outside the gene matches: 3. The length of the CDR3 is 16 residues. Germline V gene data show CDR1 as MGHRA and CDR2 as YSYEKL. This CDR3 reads CASSQDHRGANEKLFF. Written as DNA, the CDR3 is TGCGCCAGCAGCCAAGATCACAGGGGGGCTAATGAAAAACTGTTTTTT.

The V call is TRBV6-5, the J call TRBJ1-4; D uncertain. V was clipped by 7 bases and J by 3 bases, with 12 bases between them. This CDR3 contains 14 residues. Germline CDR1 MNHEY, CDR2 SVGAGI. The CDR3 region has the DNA TGTGCCAGCACTCTTTCCCAGGCTAATGAAAAACTGTTTTTT. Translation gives CASTLSQANEKLFF.

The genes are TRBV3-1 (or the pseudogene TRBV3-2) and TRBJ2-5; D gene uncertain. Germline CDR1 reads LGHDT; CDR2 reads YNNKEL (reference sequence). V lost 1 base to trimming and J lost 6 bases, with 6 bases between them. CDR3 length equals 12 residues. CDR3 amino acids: CASSQVEKTQYF. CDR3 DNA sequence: TGTGCCAGCAGCCAAGTTGAGAAGACCCAGTACTTC.

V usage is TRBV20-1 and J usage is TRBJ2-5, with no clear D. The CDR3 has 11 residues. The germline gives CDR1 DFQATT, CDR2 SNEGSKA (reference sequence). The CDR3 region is CSVGSQETQYF. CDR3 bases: TGCAGCGTGGGCAGCCAAGAGACCCAGTACTTC.

The CDR3, as DNA: TGTGCCAGCAGCTTGGAGGGGGGCGCCGATACGCAGTATTTT. It codes for CASSLEGGADTQYF. The chain employs TRBV5-4 and TRBJ2-3; D is perhaps TRBD1 or TRBD2 (6 bases each). The CDR3 loop spans 14 amino acids. The V gene lost 0 bases and the J gene lost 6 bases, with 11 bases spanning the gap. CDR1 is SGHNT and CDR2 is YYREEE in the germline V gene (reference sequence).